The entry below describes one T cell receptor beta chain. The CDR3 has 14 residues. V was cut by 1 base and J by 0 bases, with 7 bases left in between. Germline assignment: CDR1 GTSNPN and CDR2 SVGIG (reference sequence). The PCR had 60 Vbeta and 13 Jbeta primers. Using immunoSEQ multiplex PCR, the repertoire was profiled, and TCRdb retains in-frame clones only, with some absent. The sample yields 110,000 or so clones, over 75% seen once. These data come from a study of cytomegalovirus exposure and HLA in healthy donors. This chain joins TRBV30 and TRBJ1-3; possibly TRBD1 for D (6 bases). The receptor comes from a woman aged 25 to 39 in good health and CMV-seropositive. Material for sequencing was PBMCs. The chain's CDR3 is CAWSGTVSGNTIYF. In DNA, the CDR3 is TGTGCCTGGAGTGGGACAGTCTCTGGAAACACCATATATTTT.